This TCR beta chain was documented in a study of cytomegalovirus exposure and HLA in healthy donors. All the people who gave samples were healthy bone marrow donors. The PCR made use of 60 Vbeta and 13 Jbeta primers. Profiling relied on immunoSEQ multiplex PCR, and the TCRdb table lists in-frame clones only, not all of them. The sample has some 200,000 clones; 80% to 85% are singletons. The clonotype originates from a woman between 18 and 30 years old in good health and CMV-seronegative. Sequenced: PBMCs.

CDR3 bases: TGTGCCAGCAGCTTTTCTCTGGGAGATACCAATCAGCCCCAGCATTTT. This sequence encodes CASSFSLGDTNQPQHF. The rearrangement links TRBV7-9 to TRBJ1-5, with D unresolved. V dropped 3 bases and J dropped 3 bases, with 15 bases sitting between them. The CDR3 length is 16 residues. Per germline, CDR1 SEHNR and CDR2 FQNEAQ (reference sequence).